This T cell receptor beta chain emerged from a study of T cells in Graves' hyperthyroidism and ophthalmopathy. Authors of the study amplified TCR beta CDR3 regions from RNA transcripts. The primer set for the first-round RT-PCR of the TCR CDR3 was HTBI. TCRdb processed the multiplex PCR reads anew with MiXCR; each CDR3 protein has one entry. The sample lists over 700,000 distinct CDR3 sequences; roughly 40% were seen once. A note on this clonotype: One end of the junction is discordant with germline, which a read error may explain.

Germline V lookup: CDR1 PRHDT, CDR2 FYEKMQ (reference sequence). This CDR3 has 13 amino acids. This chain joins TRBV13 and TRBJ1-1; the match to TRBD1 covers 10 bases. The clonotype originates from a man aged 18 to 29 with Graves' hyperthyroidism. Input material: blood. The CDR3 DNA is TGTGCCAGCAGCTTAGGGACAGGGGGCGCGGGACTTTTT. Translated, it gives CASSLGTGGAGLF.